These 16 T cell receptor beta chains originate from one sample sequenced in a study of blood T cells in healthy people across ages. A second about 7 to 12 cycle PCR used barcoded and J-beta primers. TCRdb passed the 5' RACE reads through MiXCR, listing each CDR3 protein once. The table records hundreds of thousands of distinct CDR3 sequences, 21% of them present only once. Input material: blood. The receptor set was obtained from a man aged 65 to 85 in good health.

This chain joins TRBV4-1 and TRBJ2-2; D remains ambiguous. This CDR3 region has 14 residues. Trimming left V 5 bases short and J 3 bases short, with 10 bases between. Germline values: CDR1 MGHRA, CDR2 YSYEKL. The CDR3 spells CASSSDTDTGELFF. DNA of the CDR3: TGCGCCAGCAGCTCAGACACGGACACCGGGGAGCTGTTTTTT.

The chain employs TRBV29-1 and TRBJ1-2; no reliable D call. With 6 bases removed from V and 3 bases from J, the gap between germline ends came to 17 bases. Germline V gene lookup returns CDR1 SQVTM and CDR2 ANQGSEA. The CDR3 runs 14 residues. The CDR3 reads CSVALEVRDYGYTF. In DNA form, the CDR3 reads TGCAGCGTCGCCCTTGAGGTTCGCGACTATGGCTACACCTTC. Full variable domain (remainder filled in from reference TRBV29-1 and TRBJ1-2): SAVISQKPSRDICQRGTSLTIQCQVDSQVTMMFWYRQQPGQSLTLIATANQGSEATYESGFVIDKFPISRPNLTFSTLTVSNMSPEDSSIYLCSVALEVRDYGYTFGSGTRLTVV.

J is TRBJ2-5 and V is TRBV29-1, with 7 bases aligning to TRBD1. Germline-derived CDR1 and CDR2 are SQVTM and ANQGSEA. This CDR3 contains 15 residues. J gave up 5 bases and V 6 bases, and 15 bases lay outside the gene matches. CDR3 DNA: TGCAGCGTCTGGAACGTGGGACAGTCGTCCGAGACCCAGTACTTC. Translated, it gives CSVWNVGQSSETQYF.

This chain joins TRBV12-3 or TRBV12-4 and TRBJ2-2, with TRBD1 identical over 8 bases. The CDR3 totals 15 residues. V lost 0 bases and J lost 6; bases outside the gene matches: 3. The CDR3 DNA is TGTGCCAGCAGTTTAGCTGGGACAGGAGCCGGGGAGCTGTTTTTT. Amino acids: CASSLAGTGAGELFF.

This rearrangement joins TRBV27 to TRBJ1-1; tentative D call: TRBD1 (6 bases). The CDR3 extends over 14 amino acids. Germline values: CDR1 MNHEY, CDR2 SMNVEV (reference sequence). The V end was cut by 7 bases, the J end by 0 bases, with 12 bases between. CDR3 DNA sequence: TGTGCCAGCATCAGCACAGGGATGAACACTGAAGCTTTCTTT. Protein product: CASISTGMNTEAFF.

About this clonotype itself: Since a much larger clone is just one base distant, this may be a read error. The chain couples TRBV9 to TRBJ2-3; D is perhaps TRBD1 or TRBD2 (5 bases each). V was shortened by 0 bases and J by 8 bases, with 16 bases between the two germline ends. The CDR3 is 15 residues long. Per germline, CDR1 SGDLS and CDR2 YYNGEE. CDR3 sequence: CASSVGAARGVTQYF. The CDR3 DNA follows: TGTGCCAGCAGCGTAGGAGCGGCGAGGGGAGTTACGCAGTATTTT. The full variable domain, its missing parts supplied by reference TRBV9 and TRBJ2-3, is DSGVTQTPKHLITATGQRVTLRCSPRSGDLSVYWYQQSLDQGLQFLIQYYNGEERAKGNILERFSAQQFPDLHSELNLSSLELGDSALYFCASSVGAARGVTQYFGPGTRLTVL.

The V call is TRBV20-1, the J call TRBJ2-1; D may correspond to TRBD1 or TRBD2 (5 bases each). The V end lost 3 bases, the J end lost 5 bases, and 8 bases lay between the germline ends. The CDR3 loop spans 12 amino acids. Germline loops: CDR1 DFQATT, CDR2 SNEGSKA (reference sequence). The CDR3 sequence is CSASGTNNEQFF. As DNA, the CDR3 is TGCAGTGCTAGCGGGACCAACAATGAGCAGTTCTTC.

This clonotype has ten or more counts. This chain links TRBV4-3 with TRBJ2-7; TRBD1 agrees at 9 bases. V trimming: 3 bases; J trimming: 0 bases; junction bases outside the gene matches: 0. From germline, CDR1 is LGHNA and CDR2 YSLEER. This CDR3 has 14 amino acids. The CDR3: CASSQTGGSYEQYF. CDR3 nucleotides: TGCGCCAGCAGCCAGACAGGGGGCTCCTACGAGCAGTACTTC.

The CDR3 sequence is CASSLEGDRLDGYTF. In nucleotides, the CDR3 is TGTGCCAGCAGCTTGGAGGGGGACAGGCTTGATGGCTACACCTTC. This chain links TRBV5-4 with TRBJ1-2; TRBD1 agrees at 8 bases. This CDR3 comprises 15 residues. CDR1 and CDR2 from the germline V gene are SGHNT and YYREEE (reference sequence). V shed 0 bases, J shed 6 bases, and the junction held 7 bases outside the gene matches.

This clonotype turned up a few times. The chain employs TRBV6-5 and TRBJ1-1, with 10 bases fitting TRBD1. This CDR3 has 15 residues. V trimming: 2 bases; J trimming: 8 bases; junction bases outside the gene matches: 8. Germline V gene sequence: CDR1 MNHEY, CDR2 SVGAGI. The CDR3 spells CASSYLRQGAGEAFF. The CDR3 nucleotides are TGTGCCAGCAGTTACCTAAGACAGGGGGCAGGGGAAGCTTTCTTT.

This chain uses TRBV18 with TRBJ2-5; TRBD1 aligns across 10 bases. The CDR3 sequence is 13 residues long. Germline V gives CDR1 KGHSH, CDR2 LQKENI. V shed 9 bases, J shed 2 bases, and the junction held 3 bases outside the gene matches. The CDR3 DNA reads TGTGCCAGTCGGACAGGGGGTCAAGAGACCCAGTACTTC. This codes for CASRTGGQETQYF.

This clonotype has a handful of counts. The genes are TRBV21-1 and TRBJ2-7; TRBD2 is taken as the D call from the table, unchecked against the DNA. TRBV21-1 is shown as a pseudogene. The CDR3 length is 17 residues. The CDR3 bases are TGTGCCAGCAGCAAAGTGAAAGGGTGGCGGGAGTCTCGGGAGCAGTACTTC. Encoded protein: CASSKVKGWRESREQYF.

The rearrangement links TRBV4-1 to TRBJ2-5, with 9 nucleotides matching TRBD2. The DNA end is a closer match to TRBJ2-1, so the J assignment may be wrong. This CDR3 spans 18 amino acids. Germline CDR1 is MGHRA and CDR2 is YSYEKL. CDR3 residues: CASSHQTSGRDGRNEQFF. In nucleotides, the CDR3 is TGCGCCAGCAGCCACCAGACTAGCGGTAGGGACGGTCGGAATGAGCAGTTCTTC.

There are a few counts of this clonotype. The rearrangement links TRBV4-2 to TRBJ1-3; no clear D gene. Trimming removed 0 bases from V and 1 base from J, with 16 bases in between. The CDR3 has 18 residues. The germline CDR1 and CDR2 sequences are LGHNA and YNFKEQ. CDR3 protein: CASSQELEGPTSGNTIYF. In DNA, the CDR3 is TGTGCCAGCAGCCAAGAGTTAGAAGGGCCCACGTCTGGAAACACCATATATTTT.

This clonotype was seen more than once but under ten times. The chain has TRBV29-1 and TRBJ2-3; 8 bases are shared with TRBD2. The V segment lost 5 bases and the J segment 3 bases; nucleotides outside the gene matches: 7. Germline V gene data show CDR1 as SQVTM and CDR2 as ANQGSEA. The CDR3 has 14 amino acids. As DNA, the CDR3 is TGCAGCGTTTTCAGGGGCGGGGGGACAGATACGCAGTATTTT. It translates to CSVFRGGGTDTQYF.

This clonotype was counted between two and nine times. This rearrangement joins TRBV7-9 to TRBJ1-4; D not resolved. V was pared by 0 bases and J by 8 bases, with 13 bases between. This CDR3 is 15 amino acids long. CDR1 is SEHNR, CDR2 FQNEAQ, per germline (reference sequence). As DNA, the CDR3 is TGTGCCAGCAGCTTAGCGGCAGGTGGGCAAGAAAAACTGTTTTTT. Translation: CASSLAAGGQEKLFF.